Shown below are 27 T cell receptor beta chains from a single sample sequenced in a study of T cells in women clearing cervical HPV infection. Sequencing used immunoSEQ multiplex PCR; TCRdb keeps in-frame clones, though not all of them. In total, the table holds some 40,000 clones. The sample taken for sequencing was blood buffy coat. The receptors originated from a woman aged 18 to 75 with a cervical HPV16 infection that either progressed to CIN3+ or cleared (not recorded which).

With regard to this clone: The read ends 3 residues shy of where the CDR3 ends; the end is completed using the germline J gene. J is TRBJ2-2 and V is TRBV5-1, with D perhaps TRBD1 (6 bases). Trimming left V 6 bases short and J 1 base short, with 7 bases between. Germline CDR1 SGHRS, CDR2 YFSETQ. The CDR3 is 13 amino acids. Incomplete CDR3 DNA: TGCGCCAGCAAAGGGGGGAACACCGGGGAG. Translating it yields CASKGGNTGE. The whole CDR3 protein reads CASKGGNTGELFF.

Remarks on this clone: The read ends 3 residues early relative to the CDR3; the germline J gene fills the gap. The chain carries TRBV7-9 and TRBJ1-4; tentative D call: TRBD1 (5 bases). Trimming cost V 6 bases and J 4 bases, with 12 bases left between them. Germline CDR1 SEHNR, CDR2 FQNEAQ (reference sequence). This CDR3 is built from 14 residues. The CDR3 protein is CASSPGSHNEKLFF. CDR3 bases read: TGTGCCAGCAGTCCAGGGAGTCATAATGAAAAA.

To note about this clone: The sequence runs out 3 residues before the end of the CDR3; the remainder is reconstructed from the germline J gene. The chain couples TRBV27 to TRBJ2-7; 8 bases line up with TRBD1. The CDR3 length is 14 residues. Per germline, CDR1 MNHEY and CDR2 SMNVEV (reference sequence). With 0 bases clipped from V and 5 bases from J, the junction kept 3 bases outside the gene matches. The DNA read from the CDR3 is TGTGCCAGCAGTTTATCGAACAGGGGGAACGAG. Translated: CASSLSNRGNE. The entire CDR3 is CASSLSNRGNEQYF.

Turning to this clone: The CDR3 extends 3 residues past the end of the read, so its final part is completed from the germline J gene. The chain employs TRBV2 and TRBJ2-4; TRBD2 is a possible D gene (5 bases). V was trimmed by 3 bases and J by 6 bases, leaving 12 bases between them. This CDR3 contains 14 residues. The germline V gene encodes CDR1 SNHLY and CDR2 FYNNEI. The sequenced part of the CDR3 DNA is TGTGCCAGCAGTGACGCGGGCCGAGGAAACATT. It yields the protein CASSDAGRGNI. The entire CDR3 reads CASSDAGRGNIQYF. The full variable domain, its missing parts supplied by reference TRBV2 and TRBJ2-4, is EPEVTQTPSHQVTQMGQEVILRCVPISNHLYFYWYRQILGQKVEFLVSFYNNEISEKSEIFDDQFSVERPDGSNFTLKIRSTKLEDSAMYFCASSDAGRGNIQYFGAGTRLSVL.

Details on this clone: The read ends 3 residues before the CDR3 terminus; that terminus is restored from the germline J gene. The V and J genes are TRBV6-1 and TRBJ2-4; TRBD2 might be the D (6 bases). The V end lost 4 bases, the J end lost 6 bases, and 13 bases lay between the germline ends. The CDR3 length is 14 residues. Germline lookup yields CDR1 MNHNS and CDR2 SASEGT. The CDR3: CASSAHRAGNIQYF. Incomplete CDR3 DNA: TGTGCCAGCAGTGCGCACCGAGCGGGAAACATT.

Turning to this clone: The read ends 3 residues before the CDR3 terminus; that terminus is restored from the germline J gene. This chain joins TRBV19 and TRBJ1-2; D gene unclear. The CDR3 is 13 amino acids. CDR1 and CDR2 from the germline V gene are LNHDA and SQIVND (reference sequence). The CDR3 is CASKENFAYDYTF. The DNA read from the CDR3 is TGTGCCAGTAAAGAGAACTTCGCCTACGAC. The whole variable domain, filled in from reference TRBV19 and TRBJ1-2, reads DGGITQSPKYLFRKEGQNVTLSCEQNLNHDAMYWYRQDPGQGLRLIYYSQIVNDFQKGDIAEGYSVSREKKESFPLTVTSAQKNPTAFYLCASKENFAYDYTFGSGTRLTVV.

Points on this clone: The CDR3 end lies 3 residues beyond the end of the read and is filled in from the germline J gene. The chain uses TRBV14 and TRBJ1-1; perhaps TRBD1 as D (5 bases). V lost 4 bases and J 4 bases, leaving 10 bases between the germline ends. CDR1 is SGHDN, CDR2 FVKESK, per germline. The CDR3 is 13 residues long. The part of the CDR3 DNA that was read is TGTGCCAGCAGCCCGGCCGGGGGCACTGAA. It is translated as CASSPAGGTE. The CDR3 as a whole reads CASSPAGGTEAFF.

With regard to this clone: The CDR3 end falls 3 residues outside the read, so it is completed with the germline J gene. This chain uses TRBV5-1 with TRBJ2-7, with 9 nucleotides matching TRBD1. J was trimmed by 6 bases and V by 2 bases; bases with no gene match: 6. Looked up from germline, CDR1 is SGHRS and CDR2 is YFSETQ. This CDR3 spans 14 amino acids. CDR3 DNA, as far as it was read: TGCGCCAGCAGCTTCTACAGGGGGCAGGGCGAG. It translates to CASSFYRGQGE. The entire CDR3 reads CASSFYRGQGEQYF.

Partial CDR3 DNA: TGTGCCAGCTCACCAAGGATCTCCTTAGCAACCAACTATGGC. The encoded protein is CASSPRISLATNYG. From start to end, the CDR3 is CASSPRISLATNYGYTF. The chain recombines TRBV18 with TRBJ1-2; D is ambiguous. The CDR3 end lies 3 residues beyond the end of the read and is filled in from the germline J gene. This CDR3 has 17 amino acids. Germline CDR1 KGHSH, CDR2 LQKENI. Trimming shortened V by 2 bases and J by 2 bases, and 18 bases separated the two germline ends.

CDR3 loop: CSARAGLVPYEQYF. Incomplete CDR3 DNA: TGCAGTGCTAGAGCGGGACTAGTCCCGTACGAG. The chain is built from TRBV20-1 and TRBJ2-7; 8 bases agree with TRBD2. Read sequence stops 3 residues before the CDR3 end, and the germline J gene provides the missing end. The germline gives CDR1 DFQATT, CDR2 SNEGSKA (reference sequence). The CDR3 length is 14 residues. J was trimmed by 4 bases and V by 1 base; bases with no gene match: 6.

Turning to this clone: The read terminates 3 residues before the CDR3 end, so the remaining end is supplied by the germline J gene. The chain has TRBV29-1 and TRBJ2-5, with unresolved D. This CDR3 region has 13 residues. Deletions cut 3 bases from V and 0 bases from J, with 8 bases between. Per germline, CDR1 SQVTM and CDR2 ANQGSEA. The DNA read from the CDR3 is TGCAGCGTTGACCGGTCTTACCAAGAGACC. Translating it yields CSVDRSYQET. The whole CDR3 sequence is CSVDRSYQETQYF.

On this clone: The read ends 3 residues early relative to the CDR3; the germline J gene fills the gap. The rearrangement joins TRBV18 to TRBJ1-1, with D uncertain. The V end lost 2 bases, the J end lost 4 bases, and 8 bases lay between the germline ends. This CDR3 comprises 13 residues. Germline V gene lookup returns CDR1 KGHSH and CDR2 LQKENI. The sequenced CDR3 bases are TGTGCCAGCTCACCATCAGGCAGCACTGAA. Translating gives CASSPSGSTE. The entire CDR3 sequence reads CASSPSGSTEAFF.

As for this clone: The read stops 3 residues short of the end of the CDR3; the missing end is completed from the germline J gene. The V and J genes are TRBV7-8 and TRBJ2-2; a weak D match, TRBD1 (6 bases). V was pared by 0 bases and J by 6 bases, with 11 bases between. CDR3 length: 15 residues. CDR1 SGHVS and CDR2 FQNEAQ come from the germline V gene. The part of the CDR3 DNA that was read is TGTGCCAGCAGCTTAGCTGGGGGCAGGTCCGGGGAG. The encoded protein is CASSLAGGRSGE. The complete CDR3 protein is CASSLAGGRSGELFF.

CDR3 protein: CALRGRSYEQYF. The DNA read from the CDR3 is TGTGCCTTAAGGGGGCGATCCTACGAG. The V call is TRBV30, the J call TRBJ2-7; TRBD1 matches at 7 bases. The read stops 3 residues short of the end of the CDR3; the missing end is completed from the germline J gene. The CDR3 is made up of 12 amino acids. After removal of 7 bases from V and 1 base from J, the junction contained 4 bases not matched to a gene. Germline CDR1 GTSNPN, CDR2 SVGIG (reference sequence).

The sequenced CDR3 bases are TGCAGTGCTAGAGCTGTTACAGGGGACGAG. Encoded protein: CSARAVTGDE. The whole CDR3 protein is CSARAVTGDEQYF. The chain recombines TRBV20-1 with TRBJ2-7; TRBD1 matches 7 bases. The read comes to an end 3 residues before the CDR3 does, leaving the germline J gene to fill in the end. The CDR3 sequence is 13 residues long. Losses at the gene ends were 1 base for V and 5 bases for J; bases not matched to a gene: 5. Germline values: CDR1 DFQATT, CDR2 SNEGSKA (reference sequence).

About this clone itself: The sample holds other DNA sequences that translate to the same CDR3. CDR3 DNA, as far as it was read: TGTGCCTGGAGGAAGAGGGGCGGAAACACC. It is translated as CAWRKRGGNT. From start to end, the CDR3 is CAWRKRGGNTIYF. This chain joins TRBV30 and TRBJ1-3, with D perhaps matching TRBD1 (5 bases). The CDR3 end falls 3 residues outside the read, so it is completed with the germline J gene. V was cut by 3 bases and J by 4 bases, with 10 bases left in between. The CDR3 has 13 residues. Germline V lookup: CDR1 GTSNPN, CDR2 SVGIG (reference sequence).

Concerning this clone itself: With the read ending 3 residues before the CDR3 end, the germline J gene is used to fill in that end. The chain couples TRBV7-2 to TRBJ1-6, with a possible D match to TRBD1 (5 bases). Per the germline V gene, CDR1 is SGHTA and CDR2 is FQGNSA. The CDR3 runs to 15 residues. The ends were cut back, 5 bases at V and 9 bases at J, with 17 bases in the middle. CDR3 DNA, as far as it was read: TGTGCCAGCAGCCCCCAGCAGGGTAAACGTTCACCC. Protein: CASSPQQGKRSP. The CDR3 in its entirety is CASSPQQGKRSPLHF.

A remark on this clone: Read coverage stops 3 residues before the CDR3 terminus; the germline J gene supplies the remainder. The J gene is TRBJ2-1, the V gene TRBV20-1; 13 bases match TRBD2. CDR3 length: 15 amino acids. Looked up from germline, CDR1 is DFQATT and CDR2 is SNEGSKA (reference sequence). V was pared by 2 bases and J by 6 bases, with 4 bases of the junction left unmatched. The DNA read from the CDR3 is TGCAGTGCTAGACGACTAGCGGGAGGCCCCAATGAG. Its translation is CSARRLAGGPNE. The entire CDR3 sequence reads CSARRLAGGPNEQFF.

On this clone itself: The read finishes 3 residues shy of the CDR3 end, and the germline J gene is used to complete it. This sequence joins TRBV12-5 and TRBJ2-2; 10 bases fit TRBD1. The CDR3 has 17 residues. The germline gives CDR1 LGHNT, CDR2 FRNRAP. Losses at the gene ends were 1 base for V and 6 bases for J; bases not matched to a gene: 8. The DNA read from the CDR3 is TGTGCTAGTGGTTTGGGCCTAGGGGACAGGGGTTCCGGGGAG. It translates to CASGLGLGDRGSGE. The whole CDR3 is CASGLGLGDRGSGELFF.

To note about this clone: The read terminates 3 residues ahead of where the CDR3 ends, so the germline J gene completes it. V usage is TRBV7-9 and J usage is TRBJ2-4; 8 bases match TRBD1. The CDR3 runs to 14 residues. The junction had 4 bases not matched to a gene; V was cut back by 5 bases and J by 4 bases. Germline V gives CDR1 SEHNR, CDR2 FQNEAQ (reference sequence). The sequenced part of the CDR3 DNA is TGTGCCAGCAGCATACAGGGGGGAAAAAACATT. Its protein is CASSIQGGKNI. The CDR3, in full, reads CASSIQGGKNIQYF.

Worth noting for this clone: The read is 3 residues too short to cover the CDR3 end, so that end is filled in from the germline J gene. The chain combines TRBV28 with TRBJ2-5, with 8 bases that match TRBD1. In germline, CDR1 is MDHEN, CDR2 SYDVKM. CDR3 length: 15 amino acids. After removal of 4 bases from V and 3 bases from J, the junction contained 7 bases not matched to a gene. This CDR3 reads CASSSQGEGEETQYF. CDR3 DNA, as far as it was read: TGTGCCAGCAGTTCACAGGGGGAAGGGGAAGAGACC.

About this clone itself: The CDR3 is cut off 3 residues early in the read; its end comes from the germline J gene. The V call is TRBV6-2 or TRBV6-3, the J call TRBJ1-2, with D uncertain. The ends were cut back, 0 bases at V and 2 bases at J, with 16 bases in the middle. The CDR3 has 17 residues. Looked up from germline, CDR1 is MNHEY and CDR2 is SVGEGT. The CDR3 loop is CASSYSSGGSGNYGYTF. The sequenced CDR3 bases are TGTGCCAGCAGTTACTCGAGTGGTGGGTCGGGGAACTATGGC.

As for this clone: The read gets to within 3 residues of the CDR3 end, and the germline J gene fills in the rest. V and J are TRBV6-2 or TRBV6-3 and TRBJ2-2; 10 bases align to TRBD1. Trimming took 2 bases from V and 6 from J; bases not matched to a gene: 3. The V gene's germline CDR1 is MNHEY and CDR2 SVGEGT. The length of the CDR3 is 15 residues. This chain's CDR3 is CASSYGQGEAGELFF. The covered CDR3 bases are TGTGCCAGCAGTTACGGACAGGGGGAAGCCGGGGAG.

The CDR3: CAISGPNSYEQYF. CDR3 DNA, as far as it was read: TGTGCCATCAGTGGTCCAAACTCCTACGAG. The chain couples TRBV10-3 to TRBJ2-7, with D unclear. The missing CDR3 end, 3 residues past where the read stops, is filled in from the germline J gene. This CDR3 is built from 13 residues. V gave up 4 bases and J gave up 0 bases, with 7 bases separating them. Germline V CDR1 and CDR2: ENHRY, SYGVKD.

Notes on this clone: The read ends 3 residues shy of where the CDR3 ends; the end is completed using the germline J gene. The rearrangement uses TRBV5-4 and TRBJ2-6; D unresolved. This CDR3 is 16 amino acids long. V was shortened by 0 bases and J by 2 bases, with 9 bases between the two germline ends. Germline V gives CDR1 SGHNT, CDR2 YYREEE (reference sequence). The CDR3 here is CASSLASSAGANVLTF. The sequenced part of the CDR3 DNA is TGTGCCAGCAGCTTGGCGTCGAGCGCTGGGGCCAACGTC.

In regard to this clone: The read falls 3 residues short of the CDR3 end, and the missing part is taken from the germline J gene. This chain connects TRBV9 to TRBJ2-7; no definite D call. The CDR3 runs to 13 residues. CDR1 and CDR2 (germline): SGDLS, YYNGEE. Trimming cost V 4 bases and J 3 bases, with 11 bases left between them. The sequenced CDR3 bases are TGTGCCAGCAGCCTTGGTATCGGCTACGAG. This sequence encodes CASSLGIGYE. The CDR3 as a whole reads CASSLGIGYEQYF.

Regarding this clone: The read gets to within 3 residues of the CDR3 end, and the germline J gene fills in the rest. The chain recombines TRBV20-1 with TRBJ1-4; maybe TRBD1 (5 bases). CDR3 length: 14 residues. Germline CDR1 reads DFQATT; CDR2 reads SNEGSKA (reference sequence). Trimming took off 3 bases at V and 7 bases at J, with 15 bases between the two ends. CDR3 residues: CSARRPGGGEKLFF. The CDR3 DNA, read in part, is TGCAGTGCTAGGAGGCCCGGGGGAGGTGAAAAA.